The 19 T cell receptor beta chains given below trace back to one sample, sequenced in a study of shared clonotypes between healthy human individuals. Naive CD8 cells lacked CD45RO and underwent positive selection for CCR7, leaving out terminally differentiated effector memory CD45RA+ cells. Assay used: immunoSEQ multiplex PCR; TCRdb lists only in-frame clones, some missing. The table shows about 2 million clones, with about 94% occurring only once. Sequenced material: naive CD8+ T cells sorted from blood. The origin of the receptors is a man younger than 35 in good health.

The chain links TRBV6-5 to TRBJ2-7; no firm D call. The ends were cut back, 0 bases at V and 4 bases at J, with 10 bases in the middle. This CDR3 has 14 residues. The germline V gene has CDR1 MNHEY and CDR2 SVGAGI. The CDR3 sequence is CASSYSTIEYEQYF. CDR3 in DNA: TGTGCCAGCAGTTACTCGACGATAGAATACGAGCAGTACTTC.

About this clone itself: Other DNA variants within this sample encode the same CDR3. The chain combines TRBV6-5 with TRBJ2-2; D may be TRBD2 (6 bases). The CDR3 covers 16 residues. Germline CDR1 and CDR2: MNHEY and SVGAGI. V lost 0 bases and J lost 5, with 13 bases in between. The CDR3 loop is CASSYSTGEGTGELFF. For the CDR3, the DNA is TGTGCCAGCAGTTACTCGACGGGAGAGGGGACCGGGGAGCTGTTTTTT.

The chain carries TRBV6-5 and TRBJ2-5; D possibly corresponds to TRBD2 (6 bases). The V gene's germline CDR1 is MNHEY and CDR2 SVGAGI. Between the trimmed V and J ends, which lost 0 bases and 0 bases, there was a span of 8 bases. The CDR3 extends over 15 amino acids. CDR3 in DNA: TGTGCCAGCAGTTACTCCGCGGGGCACCAAGAGACCCAGTACTTC. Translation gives CASSYSAGHQETQYF.

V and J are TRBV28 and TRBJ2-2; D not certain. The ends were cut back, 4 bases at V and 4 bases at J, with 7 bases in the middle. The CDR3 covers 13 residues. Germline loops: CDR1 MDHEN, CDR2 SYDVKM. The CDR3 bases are TGTGCCAGCAGTTCGGGCATCACCGGGGAGCTGTTTTTT. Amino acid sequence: CASSSGITGELFF.

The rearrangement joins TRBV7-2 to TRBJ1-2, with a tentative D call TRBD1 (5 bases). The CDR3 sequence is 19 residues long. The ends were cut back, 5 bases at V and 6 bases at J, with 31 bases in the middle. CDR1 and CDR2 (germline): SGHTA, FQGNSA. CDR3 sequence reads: CASSQAGRDGGIIQDGYTF. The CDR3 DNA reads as TGTGCCAGCAGCCAAGCAGGGAGGGACGGGGGAATAATCCAAGATGGCTACACCTTC.

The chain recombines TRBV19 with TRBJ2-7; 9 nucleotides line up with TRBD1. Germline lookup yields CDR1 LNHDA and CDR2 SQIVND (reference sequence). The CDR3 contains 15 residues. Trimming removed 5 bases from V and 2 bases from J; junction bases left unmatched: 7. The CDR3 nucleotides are TGTGCCAGTAGTCAAGGACAGGGGTTCCCCTACGAGCAGTACTTC. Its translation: CASSQGQGFPYEQYF.

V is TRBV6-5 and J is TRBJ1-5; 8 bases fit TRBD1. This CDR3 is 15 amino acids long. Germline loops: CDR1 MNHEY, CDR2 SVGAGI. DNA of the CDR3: TGTGCTACCAGCGTCACAGGGGGAGGCAATCAGCCCCAGCATTTT. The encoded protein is CATSVTGGGNQPQHF.

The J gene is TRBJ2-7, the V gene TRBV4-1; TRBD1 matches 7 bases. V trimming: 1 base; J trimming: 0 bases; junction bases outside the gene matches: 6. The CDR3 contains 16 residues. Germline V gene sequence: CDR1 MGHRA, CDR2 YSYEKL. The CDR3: CASSQVRTGDSYEQYF. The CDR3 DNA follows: TGCGCCAGCAGCCAAGTCAGGACAGGAGACTCCTACGAGCAGTACTTC.

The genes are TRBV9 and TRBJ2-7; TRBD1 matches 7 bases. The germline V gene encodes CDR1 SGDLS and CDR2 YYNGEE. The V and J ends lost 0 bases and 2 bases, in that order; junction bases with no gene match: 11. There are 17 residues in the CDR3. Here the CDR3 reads CASSVEGTGAPPYEQYF. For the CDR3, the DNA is TGTGCCAGCAGCGTAGAGGGTACAGGGGCCCCTCCCTACGAGCAGTACTTC.

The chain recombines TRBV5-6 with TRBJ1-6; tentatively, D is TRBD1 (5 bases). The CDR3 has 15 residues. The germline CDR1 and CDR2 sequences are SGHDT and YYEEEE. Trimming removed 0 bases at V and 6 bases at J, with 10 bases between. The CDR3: CASSLGPGPNSPLHF. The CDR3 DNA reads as TGTGCCAGCAGCTTGGGACCAGGGCCTAATTCACCCCTCCACTTT.

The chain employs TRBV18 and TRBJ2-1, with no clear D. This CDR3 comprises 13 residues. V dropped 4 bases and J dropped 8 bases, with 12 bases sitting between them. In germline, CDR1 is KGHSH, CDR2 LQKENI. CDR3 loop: CASSLWDRDEQFF. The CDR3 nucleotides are TGTGCCAGCTCACTATGGGATCGGGATGAGCAGTTCTTC. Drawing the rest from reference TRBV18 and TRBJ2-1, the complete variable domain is NAGVMQNPRHLVRRRGQEARLRCSPMKGHSHVYWYRQLPEEGLKFMVYLQKENIIDESGMPKERFSAEFPKEGPSILRIQQVVRGDSAAYFCASSLWDRDEQFFGPGTRLTVL.

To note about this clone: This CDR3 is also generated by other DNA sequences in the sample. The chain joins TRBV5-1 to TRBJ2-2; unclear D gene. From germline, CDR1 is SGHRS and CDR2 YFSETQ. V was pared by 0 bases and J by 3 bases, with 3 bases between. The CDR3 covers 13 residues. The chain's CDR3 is CASSLGDTGELFF. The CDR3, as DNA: TGCGCCAGCAGCTTGGGAGACACCGGGGAGCTGTTTTTT. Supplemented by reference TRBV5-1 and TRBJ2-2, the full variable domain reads KAGVTQTPRYLIKTRGQQVTLSCSPISGHRSVSWYQQTPGQGLQFLFEYFSETQRNKGNFPGRFSGRQFSNSRSEMNVSTLELGDSALYLCASSLGDTGELFFGEGSRLTVL.

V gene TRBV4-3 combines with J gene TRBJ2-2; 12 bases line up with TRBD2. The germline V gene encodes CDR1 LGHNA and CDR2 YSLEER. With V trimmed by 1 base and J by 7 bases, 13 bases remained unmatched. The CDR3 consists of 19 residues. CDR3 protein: CASSQALAGGPGAIGELFF. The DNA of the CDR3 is TGCGCCAGCAGCCAAGCGCTAGCGGGAGGGCCGGGGGCGATCGGGGAGCTGTTTTTT.

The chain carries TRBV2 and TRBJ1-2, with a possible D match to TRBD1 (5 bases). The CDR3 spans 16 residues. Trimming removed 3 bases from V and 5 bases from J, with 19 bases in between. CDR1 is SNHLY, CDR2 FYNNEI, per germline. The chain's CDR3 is CASSENGRSGEYGYTF. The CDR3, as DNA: TGTGCCAGCAGTGAGAACGGAAGGTCGGGGGAATATGGCTACACCTTC. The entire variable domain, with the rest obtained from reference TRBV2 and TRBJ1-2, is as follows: EPEVTQTPSHQVTQMGQEVILRCVPISNHLYFYWYRQILGQKVEFLVSFYNNEISEKSEIFDDQFSVERPDGSNFTLKIRSTKLEDSAMYFCASSENGRSGEYGYTFGSGTRLTVV.

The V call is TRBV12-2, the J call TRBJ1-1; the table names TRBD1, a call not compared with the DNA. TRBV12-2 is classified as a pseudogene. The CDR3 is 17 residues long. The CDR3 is CASRFKPGGILNTEAFF. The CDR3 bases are TGTGCAAGTCGCTTTAAACCAGGGGGGATCCTGAACACTGAAGCTTTCTTT.

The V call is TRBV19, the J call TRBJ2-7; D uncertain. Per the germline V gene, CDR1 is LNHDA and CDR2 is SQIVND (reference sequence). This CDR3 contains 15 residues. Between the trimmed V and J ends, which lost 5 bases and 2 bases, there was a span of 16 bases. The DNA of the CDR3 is TGTGCCAGTAGTGTCGACCTCCTTGGACCCTACGAGCAGTACTTC. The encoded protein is CASSVDLLGPYEQYF.

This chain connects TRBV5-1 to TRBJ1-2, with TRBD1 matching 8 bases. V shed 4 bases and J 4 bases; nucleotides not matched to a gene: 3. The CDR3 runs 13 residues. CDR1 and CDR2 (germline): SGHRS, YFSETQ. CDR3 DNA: TGCGCCAGCAGCCCTACAGGGGGCTATGGCTACACCTTC. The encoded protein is CASSPTGGYGYTF.

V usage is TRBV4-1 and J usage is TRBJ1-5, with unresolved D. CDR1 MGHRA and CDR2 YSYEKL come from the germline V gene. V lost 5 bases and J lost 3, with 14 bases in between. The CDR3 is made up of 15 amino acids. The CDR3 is CASSNDGRSNQPQHF. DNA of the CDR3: TGCGCCAGCAGCAACGACGGGCGCTCCAATCAGCCCCAGCATTTT.

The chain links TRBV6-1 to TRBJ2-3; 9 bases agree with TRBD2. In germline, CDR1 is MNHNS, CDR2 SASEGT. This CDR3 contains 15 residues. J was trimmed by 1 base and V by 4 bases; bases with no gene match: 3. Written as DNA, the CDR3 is TGTGCCAGCAGTGTGCCTAGCGGGGGCACAGATACGCAGTATTTT. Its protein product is CASSVPSGGTDTQYF.